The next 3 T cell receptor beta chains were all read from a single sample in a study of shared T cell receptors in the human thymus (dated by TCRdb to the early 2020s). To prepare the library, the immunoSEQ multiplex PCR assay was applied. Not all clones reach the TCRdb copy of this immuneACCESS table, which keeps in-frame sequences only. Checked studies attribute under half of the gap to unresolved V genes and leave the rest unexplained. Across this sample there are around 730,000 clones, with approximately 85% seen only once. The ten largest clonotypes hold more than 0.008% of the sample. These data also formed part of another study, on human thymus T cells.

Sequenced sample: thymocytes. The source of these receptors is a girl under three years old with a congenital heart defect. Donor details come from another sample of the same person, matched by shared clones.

DNA for the CDR3: TGCGCCAGCAAGCTCGTCGGGGGCCAAGAGACCCAGTACTTC. It is translated as CASKLVGGQETQYF. This chain uses TRBV5-1 with TRBJ2-5; D is perhaps TRBD2 (6 bases). V was clipped by 6 bases and J by 1 base, with 13 bases between them. The CDR3 covers 14 residues. The germline gives CDR1 SGHRS, CDR2 YFSETQ. The full variable domain, completed using reference TRBV5-1 and TRBJ2-5, is KAGVTQTPRYLIKTRGQQVTLSCSPISGHRSVSWYQQTPGQGLQFLFEYFSETQRNKGNFPGRFSGRQFSNSRSEMNVSTLELGDSALYLCASKLVGGQETQYFGPGTRLLVL.

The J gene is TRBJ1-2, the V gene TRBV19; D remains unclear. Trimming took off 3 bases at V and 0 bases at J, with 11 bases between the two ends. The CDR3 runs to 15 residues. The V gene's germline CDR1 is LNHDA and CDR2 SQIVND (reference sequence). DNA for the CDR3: TGTGCCAGTAGTATGGTGCGGCCGGCTAACTATGGCTACACCTTC. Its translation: CASSMVRPANYGYTF.

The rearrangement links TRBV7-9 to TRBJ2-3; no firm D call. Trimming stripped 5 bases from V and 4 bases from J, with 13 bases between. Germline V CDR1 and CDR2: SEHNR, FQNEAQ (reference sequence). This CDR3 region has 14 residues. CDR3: CASSQEYSSDTQYF. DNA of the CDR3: TGTGCCAGCAGCCAAGAATACTCCTCAGATACGCAGTATTTT.